This entry lists 23 T cell receptor beta chains sequenced from one sample in a study of T cell changes during pregnancy in multiple sclerosis. The table came from immunoSEQ multiplex PCR; TCRdb's copy has only in-frame clones and leaves some out. The data show some 80,000 clones, with about 94% seen just once and approximately 0.15% held by the top ten. The sequencing used CD4+ T cells from peripheral blood mononuclear cells, collected after pregnancy. Receptors originate from a female donor with multiple sclerosis, enrolled in a pregnancy study.

This chain joins TRBV6-5 and TRBJ2-7; 7 positions match TRBD1. This CDR3 spans 14 amino acids. V was pared by 7 bases and J by 7 bases, with 13 bases of the junction left unmatched. The V gene's germline CDR1 is MNHEY and CDR2 SVGAGI. The CDR3 coding sequence is TGTGCCAGCAAAGTTCGACAGGGAGCTCGGGAGCAGTACTTC. Translated, it gives CASKVRQGAREQYF.

The chain is built from TRBV5-1 and TRBJ1-1; D is unclear. V was cut by 0 bases and J by 0 bases, with 12 bases left in between. The length of the CDR3 is 16 residues. The germline V gene encodes CDR1 SGHRS and CDR2 YFSETQ. CDR3 in amino acids: CASSLGKETMNTEAFF. DNA of the CDR3: TGCGCCAGCAGCTTGGGTAAGGAAACTATGAACACTGAAGCTTTCTTT. Combining the CDR3 with reference TRBV5-1 and TRBJ1-1 gives the whole variable domain KAGVTQTPRYLIKTRGQQVTLSCSPISGHRSVSWYQQTPGQGLQFLFEYFSETQRNKGNFPGRFSGRQFSNSRSEMNVSTLELGDSALYLCASSLGKETMNTEAFFGQGTRLTVV.

The CDR3 loop reads CASSLLTGPSTDTQYF. The CDR3 nucleotides read TGTGCCAGCAGCCTACTGACAGGTCCCAGCACAGATACGCAGTATTTT. The gene calls are TRBV5-6 and TRBJ2-3; maybe TRBD1 (6 bases). This CDR3 region has 16 residues. The ends were cut back, 4 bases at V and 0 bases at J, with 15 bases in the middle. Germline values: CDR1 SGHDT, CDR2 YYEEEE.

This clone occurred once. The chain links TRBV7-9 to TRBJ2-4, with D possibly TRBD1 on 6 matching bases. The CDR3 runs 15 residues. In germline, CDR1 is SEHNR, CDR2 FQNEAQ (reference sequence). Trimming removed 5 bases at V and 5 bases at J, with 16 bases between. The CDR3 DNA reads TGTGCCAGCAGCCCGCCTGTGGGGGCCCAAAACATTCAGTACTTC. Translating it yields CASSPPVGAQNIQYF.

The chain has TRBV2 and TRBJ2-4, with D uncertain. Deletions cut 6 bases from V and 1 base from J, with 7 bases between. CDR1 and CDR2 (germline): SNHLY, FYNNEI. The CDR3 spans 13 residues. The chain's CDR3 is CASRERAKNIQYF. CDR3 bases: TGTGCCAGCAGGGAGAGGGCCAAAAACATTCAGTACTTC. Drawing the rest from reference TRBV2 and TRBJ2-4, the complete variable domain is EPEVTQTPSHQVTQMGQEVILRCVPISNHLYFYWYRQILGQKVEFLVSFYNNEISEKSEIFDDQFSVERPDGSNFTLKIRSTKLEDSAMYFCASRERAKNIQYFGAGTRLSVL.

The V gene is TRBV6-1, the J gene TRBJ2-7; 9 bases map to TRBD1. The germline gives CDR1 MNHNS, CDR2 SASEGT. With 2 bases clipped from V and 4 bases from J, the junction kept 9 bases outside the gene matches. This CDR3 comprises 16 residues. CDR3 nucleotide sequence: TGTGCCAGCAGTGAAAGGGACCGGGACAGGGCTTACGAGCAGTACTTC. Residues: CASSERDRDRAYEQYF.

The gene calls are TRBV29-1 and TRBJ2-1, with 13 bases fitting TRBD2. J was trimmed by 12 bases and V by 5 bases; bases with no gene match: 13. The CDR3 consists of 15 residues. Per germline, CDR1 SQVTM and CDR2 ANQGSEA. CDR3 sequence: CSVPSLGTSGAAQFF. The CDR3 DNA reads TGCAGCGTTCCCTCGCTTGGGACTAGCGGGGCAGCGCAGTTCTTC.

The chain recombines TRBV28 with TRBJ2-7; TRBD2 matches 9 bases. There are 15 residues in the CDR3. V trimming: 5 bases; J trimming: 3 bases; junction bases outside the gene matches: 8. Germline CDR1 reads MDHEN; CDR2 reads SYDVKM. The CDR3 loop is CASSAVSGSIYEQYF. The CDR3 DNA is TGTGCCAGCAGTGCCGTTAGCGGGAGTATCTACGAGCAGTACTTC.

The chain is built from TRBV12-5 and TRBJ2-1; perhaps TRBD2 as D (5 bases). V was clipped by 6 bases and J by 5 bases, with 8 bases between them. The CDR3 has 12 amino acids. In germline, CDR1 is LGHNT, CDR2 FRNRAP. The CDR3, as DNA: TGTGCTAGTGGACTGACTAACAATGAGCAGTTCTTC. Encoded protein: CASGLTNNEQFF.

V and J are TRBV23-1 and TRBJ2-1; TRBD2 agrees at 7 bases. TRBV23-1 is recorded as an ORF, its role being uncertain. The CDR3 is made up of 15 amino acids. The V gene end was trimmed by 0 bases and the J gene end by 3 bases; junction bases not matched to a gene: 2. CDR3 in amino acids: CASSQSSGYYNEQFF. CDR3 nucleotide sequence: TGCGCCAGCAGTCAATCTAGCGGGTACTACAATGAGCAGTTCTTC.

V and J are TRBV6-1 and TRBJ1-5, with D perhaps matching TRBD1 (5 bases). Trimming removed 9 bases from V and 2 bases from J, with 17 bases in between. CDR1 MNHNS and CDR2 SASEGT come from the germline V gene. CDR3 size: 15 residues. This CDR3 is CASGGGGSGNQPQHF. CDR3 bases: TGTGCCAGTGGGGGGGGAGGGAGCGGCAATCAGCCCCAGCATTTT.

The chain has TRBV28 and TRBJ2-5, with a possible D match to TRBD2 (5 bases). Germline CDR1 is MDHEN and CDR2 is SYDVKM. CDR3 length: 16 amino acids. Between the trimmed V and J ends, which lost 7 bases and 7 bases, there was a span of 25 bases. In DNA, the CDR3 is TGTGCCAGCACGGGGTGGTCGGAGGCTGGGATCGGGACCCAGTACTTC. It encodes CASTGWSEAGIGTQYF.

This clone has just one count. This sequence joins TRBV7-2 and TRBJ1-4; weak D call: TRBD1 (5 bases). Germline V lookup: CDR1 SGHTA, CDR2 FQGNSA. The CDR3 contains 16 residues. Trimming removed 4 bases from V and 5 bases from J, with 17 bases in between. The chain's CDR3 is CASSSKIGGGNEKLFF. CDR3 nucleotide sequence: TGTGCCAGCAGCTCAAAGATCGGGGGTGGAAATGAAAAACTGTTTTTT.

The V and J genes are TRBV30 and TRBJ1-4; no definite D call. V shed 1 base and J shed 7 bases, with 10 bases lying between them. The CDR3 totals 13 residues. In germline, CDR1 is GTSNPN, CDR2 SVGIG (reference sequence). DNA for the CDR3: TGTGCCTGGAGTGGTTATAGAGGTGAAAAACTGTTTTTT. Its protein is CAWSGYRGEKLFF.

This chain links TRBV25-1 with TRBJ2-2; TRBD2 matches at 15 bases. The CDR3 is made up of 16 amino acids. Germline CDR1 reads MGHDK; CDR2 reads SYGVNS. Unmatched junction bases numbered 5, after V lost 7 bases and J lost 5 bases. CDR3 region: CASTRTSGRGTGELFF. The DNA for the CDR3 is TGTGCCAGCACTCGGACTAGCGGGAGGGGTACCGGGGAGCTGTTTTTT.

This chain connects TRBV4-1 to TRBJ1-1; perhaps TRBD1 as D (5 bases). V lost 4 bases, J lost 3 bases, and 12 bases lay in between. The CDR3 runs to 14 residues. CDR1 and CDR2 (germline): MGHRA, YSYEKL. CDR3 protein: CASSRVGGDTEAFF. For the CDR3, the DNA is TGCGCCAGCAGCCGAGTAGGAGGGGACACTGAAGCTTTCTTT.

The chain links TRBV28 to TRBJ2-1; 8 bases agree with TRBD2. The CDR3 covers 14 residues. Germline V gives CDR1 MDHEN, CDR2 SYDVKM. J gave up 7 bases and V 6 bases, and 8 bases lay outside the gene matches. This CDR3 is CASRAAGAGNEQFF. CDR3 nucleotide sequence: TGTGCCAGCAGAGCAGCGGGAGCTGGGAATGAGCAGTTCTTC.

This chain connects TRBV5-5 to TRBJ2-7, with TRBD1 identical over 8 bases. Germline CDR1 and CDR2: SGHKS and YYEKEE (reference sequence). The CDR3 extends over 14 amino acids. Trimming removed 4 bases from V and 7 bases from J; junction bases left unmatched: 10. The CDR3, as DNA: TGTGCCAGCAGCCGGGACGACAGGGGTGGAGAGCAGTACTTC. Translation: CASSRDDRGGEQYF.

This rearrangement joins TRBV19 to TRBJ1-2, with D unclear. The CDR3 has 13 residues. The germline gives CDR1 LNHDA, CDR2 SQIVND (reference sequence). Deletions cut 3 bases from V and 7 bases from J, with 12 bases between. The CDR3 spells CASSIDKEGGYTF. The CDR3 DNA sequence: TGTGCCAGTAGTATTGACAAAGAGGGTGGCTACACCTTC. The whole variable domain, filled in from reference TRBV19 and TRBJ1-2, reads DGGITQSPKYLFRKEGQNVTLSCEQNLNHDAMYWYRQDPGQGLRLIYYSQIVNDFQKGDIAEGYSVSREKKESFPLTVTSAQKNPTAFYLCASSIDKEGGYTFGSGTRLTVV.

As DNA, the CDR3 is TGTGCCAGCAGTTTATCCCTGGGCTCGGCTAGCCTCTACGAGCAGTACTTC. It specifies CASSLSLGSASLYEQYF. The chain carries TRBV27 and TRBJ2-7, with a possible D match to TRBD2 (5 bases). In germline, CDR1 is MNHEY, CDR2 SMNVEV (reference sequence). The CDR3 is made up of 17 amino acids. Between the trimmed V and J ends, which lost 0 bases and 3 bases, there was a span of 18 bases.

This chain joins TRBV7-9 and TRBJ1-1; D is possibly TRBD1 (5 bases). CDR3 size: 15 residues. Deletions cut 2 bases from V and 3 bases from J, with 13 bases between. The germline V gene encodes CDR1 SEHNR and CDR2 FQNEAQ (reference sequence). CDR3 sequence (DNA): TGTGCCAGCAGCTTATGGCTGTCGGGGGACACTGAAGCTTTCTTT. Residues: CASSLWLSGDTEAFF.

This chain links TRBV7-2 with TRBJ2-1; TRBD2 matches 10 bases. V dropped 5 bases and J dropped 7; count of bases not matched to a gene: 8. The CDR3 length is 15 residues. Germline CDR1 and CDR2: SGHTA and FQGNSA. The CDR3 region is CASSLSSGSSNEQFF. The CDR3 DNA follows: TGTGCCAGCAGCCTCTCTAGCGGGAGTAGTAATGAGCAGTTCTTC. The full variable domain, its missing parts supplied by reference TRBV7-2 and TRBJ2-1, is GAGVSQSPSNKVTEKGKDVELRCDPISGHTALYWYRQSLGQGLEFLIYFQGNSAPDKSGLPSDRFSAERTGGSVSTLTIQRTQQEDSAVYLCASSLSSGSSNEQFFGPGTRLTVL.

This clone was seen a single time. The chain employs TRBV18 and TRBJ2-7, with TRBD2 as a possible D gene (5 bases). Trimming stripped 8 bases from V and 5 bases from J, with 10 bases between. CDR3 size: 11 residues. Germline CDR1 reads KGHSH; CDR2 reads LQKENI. The CDR3 reads CASGRGNEQYF. CDR3 in DNA: TGTGCCAGCGGGCGAGGGAACGAGCAGTACTTC.